The subject of this entry is one T cell receptor (beta chain). This specimen belongs to a study of CD8 T cells in ankylosing spondylitis. TCRdb re-called the 5' RACE reads with MiXCR, one entry per CDR3 protein. Among 210,000 or so distinct CDR3 sequences listed, around a quarter were seen once. This CDR3 region has 16 residues. CDR1 is MDHEN, CDR2 SYDVKM, per germline. Trimming stripped 2 bases from V and 4 bases from J, with 17 bases between. The TCR was taken from a male donor with ankylosing spondylitis or in good health (not recorded which). The chain is built from TRBV28 and TRBJ1-2; D unclear. Source material: blood, either unsorted or a sorted T cell fraction (not recorded which). The CDR3 DNA reads as TGTGCCAGCAGTTTAGCTCAGGCCGCCTGGGGCTATGGCTACACCTTC. This encodes CASSLAQAAWGYGYTF.